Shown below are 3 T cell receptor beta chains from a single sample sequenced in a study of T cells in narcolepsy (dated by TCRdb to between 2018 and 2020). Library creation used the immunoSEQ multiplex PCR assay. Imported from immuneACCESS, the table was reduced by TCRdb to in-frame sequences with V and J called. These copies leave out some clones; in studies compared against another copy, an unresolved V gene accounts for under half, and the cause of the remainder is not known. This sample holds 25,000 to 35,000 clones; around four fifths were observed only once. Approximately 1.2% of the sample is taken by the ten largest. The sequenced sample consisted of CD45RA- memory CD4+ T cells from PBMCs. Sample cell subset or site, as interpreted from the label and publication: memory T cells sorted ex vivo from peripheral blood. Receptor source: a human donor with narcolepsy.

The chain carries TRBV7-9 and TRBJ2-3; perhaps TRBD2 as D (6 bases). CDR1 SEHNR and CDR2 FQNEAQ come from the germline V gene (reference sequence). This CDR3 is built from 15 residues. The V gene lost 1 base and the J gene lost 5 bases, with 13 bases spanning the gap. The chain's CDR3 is CASSLVAGRVDTQYF. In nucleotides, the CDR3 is TGTGCCAGCAGCTTAGTGGCGGGGCGGGTAGATACGCAGTATTTT.

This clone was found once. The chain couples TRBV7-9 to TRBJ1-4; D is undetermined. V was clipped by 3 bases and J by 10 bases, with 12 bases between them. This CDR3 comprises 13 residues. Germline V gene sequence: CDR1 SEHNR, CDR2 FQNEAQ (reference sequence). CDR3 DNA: TGTGCCAGCAGCTTCCCCGGTCGGGGAAAACTGTTTTTT. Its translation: CASSFPGRGKLFF.

CDR3 in DNA: TGTGCCAGCAGCTTGTGGACGGTGATCTCTGGGGCCAACGTCCTGACTTTC. It encodes CASSLWTVISGANVLTF. V is TRBV5-6 and J is TRBJ2-6; D is ambiguous. CDR3 length: 17 amino acids. The V end was cut by 1 base, the J end by 0 bases, with 11 bases between. CDR1 SGHDT and CDR2 YYEEEE come from the germline V gene.